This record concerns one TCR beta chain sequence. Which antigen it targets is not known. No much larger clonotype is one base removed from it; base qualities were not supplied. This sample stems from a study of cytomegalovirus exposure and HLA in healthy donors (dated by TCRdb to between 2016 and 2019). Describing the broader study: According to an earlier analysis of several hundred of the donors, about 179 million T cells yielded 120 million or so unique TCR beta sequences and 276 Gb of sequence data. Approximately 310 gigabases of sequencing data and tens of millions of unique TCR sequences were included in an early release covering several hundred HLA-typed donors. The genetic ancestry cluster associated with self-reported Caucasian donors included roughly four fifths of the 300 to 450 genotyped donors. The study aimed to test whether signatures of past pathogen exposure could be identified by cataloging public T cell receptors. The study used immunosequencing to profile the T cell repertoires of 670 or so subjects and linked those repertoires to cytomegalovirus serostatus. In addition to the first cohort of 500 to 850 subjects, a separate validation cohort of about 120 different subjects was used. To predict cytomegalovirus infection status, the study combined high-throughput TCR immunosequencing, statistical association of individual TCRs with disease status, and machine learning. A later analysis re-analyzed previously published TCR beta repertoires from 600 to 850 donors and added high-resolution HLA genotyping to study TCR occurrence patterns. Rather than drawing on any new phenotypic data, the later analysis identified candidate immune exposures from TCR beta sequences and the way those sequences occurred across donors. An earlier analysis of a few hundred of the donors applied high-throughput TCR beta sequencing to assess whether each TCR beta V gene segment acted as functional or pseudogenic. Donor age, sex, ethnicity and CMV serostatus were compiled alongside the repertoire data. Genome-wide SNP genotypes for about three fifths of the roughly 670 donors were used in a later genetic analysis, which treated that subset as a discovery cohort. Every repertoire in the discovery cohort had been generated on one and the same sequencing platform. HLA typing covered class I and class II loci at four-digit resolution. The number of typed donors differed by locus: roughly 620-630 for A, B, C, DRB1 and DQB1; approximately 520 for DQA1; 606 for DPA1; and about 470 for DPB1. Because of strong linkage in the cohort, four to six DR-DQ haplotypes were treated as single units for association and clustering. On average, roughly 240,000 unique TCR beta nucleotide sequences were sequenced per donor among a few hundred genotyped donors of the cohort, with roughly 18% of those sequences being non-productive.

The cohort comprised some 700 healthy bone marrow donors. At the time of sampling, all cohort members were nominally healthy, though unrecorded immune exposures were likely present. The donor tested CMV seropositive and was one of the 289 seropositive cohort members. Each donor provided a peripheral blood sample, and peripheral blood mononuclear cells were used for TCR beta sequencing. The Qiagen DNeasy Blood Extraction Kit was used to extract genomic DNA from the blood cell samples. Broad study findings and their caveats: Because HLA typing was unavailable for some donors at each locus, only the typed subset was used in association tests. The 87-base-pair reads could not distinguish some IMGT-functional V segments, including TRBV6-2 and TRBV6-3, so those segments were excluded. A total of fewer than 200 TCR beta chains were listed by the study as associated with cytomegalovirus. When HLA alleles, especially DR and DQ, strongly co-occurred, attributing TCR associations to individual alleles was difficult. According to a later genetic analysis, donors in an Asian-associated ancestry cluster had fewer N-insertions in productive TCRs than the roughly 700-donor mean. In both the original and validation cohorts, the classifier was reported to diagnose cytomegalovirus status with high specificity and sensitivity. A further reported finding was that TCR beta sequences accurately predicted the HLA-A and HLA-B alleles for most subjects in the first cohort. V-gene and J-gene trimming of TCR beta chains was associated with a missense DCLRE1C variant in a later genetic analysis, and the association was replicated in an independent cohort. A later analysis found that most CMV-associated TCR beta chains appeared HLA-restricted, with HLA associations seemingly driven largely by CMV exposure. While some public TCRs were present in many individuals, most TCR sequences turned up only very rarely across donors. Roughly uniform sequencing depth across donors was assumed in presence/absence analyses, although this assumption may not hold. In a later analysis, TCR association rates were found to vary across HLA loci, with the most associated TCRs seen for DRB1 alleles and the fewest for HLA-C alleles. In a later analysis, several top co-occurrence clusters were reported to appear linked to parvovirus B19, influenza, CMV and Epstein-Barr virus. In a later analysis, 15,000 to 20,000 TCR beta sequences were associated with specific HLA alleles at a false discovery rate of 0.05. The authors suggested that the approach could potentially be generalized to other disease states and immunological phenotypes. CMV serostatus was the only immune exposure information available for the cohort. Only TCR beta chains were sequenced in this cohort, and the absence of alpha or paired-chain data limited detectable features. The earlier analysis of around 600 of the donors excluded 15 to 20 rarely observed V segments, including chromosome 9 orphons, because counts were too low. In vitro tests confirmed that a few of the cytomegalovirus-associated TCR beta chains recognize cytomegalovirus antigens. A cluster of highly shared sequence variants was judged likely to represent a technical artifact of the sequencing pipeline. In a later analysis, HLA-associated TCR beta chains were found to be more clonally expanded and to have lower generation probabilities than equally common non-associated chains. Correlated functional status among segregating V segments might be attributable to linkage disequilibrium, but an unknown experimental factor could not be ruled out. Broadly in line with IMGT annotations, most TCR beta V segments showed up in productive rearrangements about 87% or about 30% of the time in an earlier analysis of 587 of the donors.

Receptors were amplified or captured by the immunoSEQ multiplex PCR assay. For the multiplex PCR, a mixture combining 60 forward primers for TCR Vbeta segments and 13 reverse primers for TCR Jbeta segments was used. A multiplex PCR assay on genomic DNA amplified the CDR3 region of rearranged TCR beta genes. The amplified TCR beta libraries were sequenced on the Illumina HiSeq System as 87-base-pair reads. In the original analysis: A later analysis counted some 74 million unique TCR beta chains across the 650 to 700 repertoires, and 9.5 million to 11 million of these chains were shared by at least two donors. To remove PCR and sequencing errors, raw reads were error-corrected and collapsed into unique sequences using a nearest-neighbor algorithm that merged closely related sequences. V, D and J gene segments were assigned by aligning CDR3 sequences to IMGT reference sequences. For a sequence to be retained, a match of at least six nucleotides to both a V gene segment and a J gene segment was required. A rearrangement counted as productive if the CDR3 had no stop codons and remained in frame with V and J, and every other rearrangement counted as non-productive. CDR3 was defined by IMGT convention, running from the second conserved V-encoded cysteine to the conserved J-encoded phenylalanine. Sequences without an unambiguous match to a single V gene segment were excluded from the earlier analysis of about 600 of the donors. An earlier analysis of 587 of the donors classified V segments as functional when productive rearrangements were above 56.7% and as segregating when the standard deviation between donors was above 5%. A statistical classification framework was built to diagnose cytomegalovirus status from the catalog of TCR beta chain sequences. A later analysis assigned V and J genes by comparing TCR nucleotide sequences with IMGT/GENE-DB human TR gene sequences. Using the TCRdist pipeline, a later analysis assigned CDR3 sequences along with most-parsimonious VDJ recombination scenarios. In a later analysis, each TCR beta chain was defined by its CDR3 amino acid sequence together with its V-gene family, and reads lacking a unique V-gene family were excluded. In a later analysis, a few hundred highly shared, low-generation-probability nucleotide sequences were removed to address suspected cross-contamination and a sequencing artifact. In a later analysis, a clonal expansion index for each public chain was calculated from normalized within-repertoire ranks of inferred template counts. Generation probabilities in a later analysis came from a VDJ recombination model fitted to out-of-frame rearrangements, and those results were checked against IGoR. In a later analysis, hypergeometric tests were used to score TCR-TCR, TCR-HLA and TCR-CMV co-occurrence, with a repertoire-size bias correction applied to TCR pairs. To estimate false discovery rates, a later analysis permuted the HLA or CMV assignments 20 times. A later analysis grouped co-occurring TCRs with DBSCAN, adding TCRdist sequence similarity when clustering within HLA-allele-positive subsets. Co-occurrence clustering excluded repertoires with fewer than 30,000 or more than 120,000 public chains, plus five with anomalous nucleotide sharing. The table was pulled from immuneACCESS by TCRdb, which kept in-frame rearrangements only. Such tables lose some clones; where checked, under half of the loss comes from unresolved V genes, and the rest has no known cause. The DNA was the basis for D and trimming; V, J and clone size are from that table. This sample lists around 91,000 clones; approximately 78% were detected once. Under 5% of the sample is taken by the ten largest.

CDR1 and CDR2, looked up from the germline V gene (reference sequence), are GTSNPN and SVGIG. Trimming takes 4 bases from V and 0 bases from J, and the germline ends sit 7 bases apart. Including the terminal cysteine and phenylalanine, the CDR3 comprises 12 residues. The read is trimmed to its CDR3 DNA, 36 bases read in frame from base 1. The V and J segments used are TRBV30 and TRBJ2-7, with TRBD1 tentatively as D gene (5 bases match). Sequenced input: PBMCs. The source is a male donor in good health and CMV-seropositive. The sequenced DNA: TGTGCCTGGATAGACAGCTCCTACGAGCAGTACTTC. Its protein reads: CAWIDSSYEQYF.